The entry that follows covers one T cell receptor (beta chain) sequence. Its antigen is not known. The sample has other DNA sequences that encode this CDR3 too. The sample comes from a study of shared clonotypes between healthy human individuals. Each subset's genomic DNA was split evenly across several immunoSEQ plates. Assay: immunoSEQ multiplex PCR; the TCRdb copy retains only in-frame clones and omits some. The data show some 2,400,000 clones, with more than 90% seen just once and around 0.13% held by the top ten. Study-level points and caveats: In contrast to clonotypes shared by all four donors, non-shared clonotypes had lower generation probabilities. With few donors, the genetic and exposure-history diversity represented was limited.

The study separated CD4+ cells into CD45RA+ naive and CD45RA-negative memory subsets. With 3 bases removed from V and 1 base from J, the gap between germline ends came to 8 bases. There are 14 residues in the CDR3. Germline-derived CDR1 and CDR2 are SEHNR and FQNEAQ (reference sequence). The chain combines TRBV7-9 with TRBJ2-3, with D hard to call. The source is a man between 18 and 29 years old in good health. The sequencing sample was made of naive CD4+ T cells sorted from blood. Sample subset: CD45RA+ positively selected. Written as DNA, the CDR3 is TGTGCCAGCAGCTTGGACGGTCGCACAGATACGCAGTATTTT. Protein: CASSLDGRTDTQYF.